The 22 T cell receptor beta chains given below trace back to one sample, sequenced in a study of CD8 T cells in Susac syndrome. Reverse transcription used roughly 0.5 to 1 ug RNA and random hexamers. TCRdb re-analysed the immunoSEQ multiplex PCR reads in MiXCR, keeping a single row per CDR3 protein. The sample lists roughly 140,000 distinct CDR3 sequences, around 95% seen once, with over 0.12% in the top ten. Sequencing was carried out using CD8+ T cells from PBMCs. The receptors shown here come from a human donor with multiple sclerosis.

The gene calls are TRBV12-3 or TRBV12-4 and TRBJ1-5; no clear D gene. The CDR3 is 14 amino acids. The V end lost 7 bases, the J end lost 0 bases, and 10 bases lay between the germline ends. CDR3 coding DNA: TGTGCCAGCACAACCACAGATAGCAATCAGCCCCAGCATTTT. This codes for CASTTTDSNQPQHF.

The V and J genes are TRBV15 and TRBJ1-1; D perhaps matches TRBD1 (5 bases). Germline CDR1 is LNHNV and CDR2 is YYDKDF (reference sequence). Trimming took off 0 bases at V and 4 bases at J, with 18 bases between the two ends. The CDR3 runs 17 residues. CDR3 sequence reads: CATSRELRSSGVTEAFF. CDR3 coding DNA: TGTGCCACCAGCAGAGAGCTGAGGTCCTCGGGGGTCACTGAAGCTTTCTTT. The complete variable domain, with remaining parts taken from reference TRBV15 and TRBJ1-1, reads DAMVIQNPRYQVTQFGKPVTLSCSQTLNHNVMYWYQQKSSQAPKLLFHYYDKDFNNEADTPDNFQSRRPNTSFCFLDIRSPGLGDTAMYLCATSRELRSSGVTEAFFGQGTRLTVV.

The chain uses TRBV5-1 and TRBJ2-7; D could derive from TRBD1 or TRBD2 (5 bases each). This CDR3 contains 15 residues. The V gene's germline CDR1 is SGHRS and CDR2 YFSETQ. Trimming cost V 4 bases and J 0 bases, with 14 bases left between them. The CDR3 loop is CASSNVGEISYEQYF. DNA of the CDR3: TGCGCCAGCAGCAATGTAGGGGAGATCTCCTACGAGCAGTACTTC.

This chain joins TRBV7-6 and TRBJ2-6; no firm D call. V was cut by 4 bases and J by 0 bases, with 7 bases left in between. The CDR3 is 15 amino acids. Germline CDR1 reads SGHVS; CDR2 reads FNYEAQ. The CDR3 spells CASSSFSSGANVLTF. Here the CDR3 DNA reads TGTGCCAGCAGCTCATTCAGCTCTGGGGCCAACGTCCTGACTTTC.

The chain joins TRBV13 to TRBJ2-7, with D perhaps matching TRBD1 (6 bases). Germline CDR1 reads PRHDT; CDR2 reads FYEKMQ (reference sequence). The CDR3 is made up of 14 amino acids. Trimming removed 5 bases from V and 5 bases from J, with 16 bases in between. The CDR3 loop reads CASSPRQVRDEQYF. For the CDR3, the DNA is TGTGCCAGCAGCCCGCGACAGGTTAGGGACGAGCAGTACTTC.

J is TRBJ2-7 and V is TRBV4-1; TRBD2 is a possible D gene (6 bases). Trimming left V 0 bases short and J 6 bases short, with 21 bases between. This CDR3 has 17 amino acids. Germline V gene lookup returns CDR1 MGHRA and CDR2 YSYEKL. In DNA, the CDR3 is TGCGCCAGCAGCCAAGATCTAGGGCGGGGTTGGCCCATCGAGCAGTACTTC. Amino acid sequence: CASSQDLGRGWPIEQYF.

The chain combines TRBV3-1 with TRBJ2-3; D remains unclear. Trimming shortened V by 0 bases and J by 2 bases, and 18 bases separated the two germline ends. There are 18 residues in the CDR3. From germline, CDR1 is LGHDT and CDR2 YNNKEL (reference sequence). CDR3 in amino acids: CASSQDLSGPTLTDTQYF. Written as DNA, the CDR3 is TGTGCCAGCAGCCAAGATCTCTCCGGACCAACTCTCACAGATACGCAGTATTTT.

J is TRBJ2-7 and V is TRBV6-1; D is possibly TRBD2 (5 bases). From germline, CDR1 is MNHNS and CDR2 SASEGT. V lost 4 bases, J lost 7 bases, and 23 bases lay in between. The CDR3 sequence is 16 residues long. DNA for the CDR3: TGTGCCAGCAGTGGCTACCCGGGAAAGTCCCCTTTAGAGCAGTACGTC. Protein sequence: CASSGYPGKSPLEQYV.

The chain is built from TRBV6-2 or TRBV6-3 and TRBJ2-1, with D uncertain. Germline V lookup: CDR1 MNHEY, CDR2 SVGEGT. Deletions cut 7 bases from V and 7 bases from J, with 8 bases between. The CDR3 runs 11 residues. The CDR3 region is CASKSSNEQFF. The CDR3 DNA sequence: TGTGCCAGCAAATCGTCGAATGAGCAGTTCTTC.

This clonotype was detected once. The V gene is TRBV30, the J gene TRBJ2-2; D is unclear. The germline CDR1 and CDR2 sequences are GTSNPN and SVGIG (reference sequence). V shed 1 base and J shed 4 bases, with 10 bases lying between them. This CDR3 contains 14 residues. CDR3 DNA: TGTGCCTGGAGTGACGGCTTGGGCACCGGGGAGCTGTTTTTT. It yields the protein CAWSDGLGTGELFF.

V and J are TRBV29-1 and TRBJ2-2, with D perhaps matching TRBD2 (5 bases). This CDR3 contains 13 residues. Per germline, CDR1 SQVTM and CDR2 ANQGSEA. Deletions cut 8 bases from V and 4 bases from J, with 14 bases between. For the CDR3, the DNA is TGCAGCTCCAATGGGGAGTCCACCGGGGAGCTGTTTTTT. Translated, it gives CSSNGESTGELFF.

DNA for the CDR3: TGTGCCACCGAGGGTGTTGACACAGATACGCAGTATTTT. It codes for CATEGVDTDTQYF. The genes are TRBV7-9 and TRBJ2-3, with a possible D match to TRBD2 (5 bases). The CDR3 consists of 13 residues. Germline V gene lookup returns CDR1 SEHNR and CDR2 FQNEAQ (reference sequence). Trimming shortened V by 10 bases and J by 2 bases, and 13 bases separated the two germline ends. The whole variable domain, remainder taken from reference TRBV7-9 and TRBJ2-3, is DTGVSQNPRHKITKRGQNVTFRCDPISEHNRLYWYRQTLGQGPEFLTYFQNEAQLEKSRLLSDRFSAERPKGSFSTLEIQRTEQGDSAMYLCATEGVDTDTQYFGPGTRLTVL.

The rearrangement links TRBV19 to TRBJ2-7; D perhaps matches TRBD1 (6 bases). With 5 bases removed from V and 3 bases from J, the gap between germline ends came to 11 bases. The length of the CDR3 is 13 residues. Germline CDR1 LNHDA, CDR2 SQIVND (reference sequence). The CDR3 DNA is TGTGCCAGTAGTTACCAGGGGATCTACGAGCAGTACTTC. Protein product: CASSYQGIYEQYF. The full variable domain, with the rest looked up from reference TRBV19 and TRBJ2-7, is DGGITQSPKYLFRKEGQNVTLSCEQNLNHDAMYWYRQDPGQGLRLIYYSQIVNDFQKGDIAEGYSVSREKKESFPLTVTSAQKNPTAFYLCASSYQGIYEQYFGPGTRLTVT.

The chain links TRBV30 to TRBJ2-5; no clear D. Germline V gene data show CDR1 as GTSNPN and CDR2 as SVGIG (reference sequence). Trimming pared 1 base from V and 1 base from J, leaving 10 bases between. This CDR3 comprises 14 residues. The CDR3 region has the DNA TGTGCCTGGAGTGACGATACCCGCCAAGAGACCCAGTACTTC. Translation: CAWSDDTRQETQYF.

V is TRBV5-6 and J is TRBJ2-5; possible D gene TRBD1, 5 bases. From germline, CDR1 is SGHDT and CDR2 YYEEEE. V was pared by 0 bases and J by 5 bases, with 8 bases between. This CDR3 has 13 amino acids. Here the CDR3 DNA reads TGTGCCAGCAGCTTGGAGGGGTGGGAGACCCAGTACTTC. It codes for CASSLEGWETQYF.

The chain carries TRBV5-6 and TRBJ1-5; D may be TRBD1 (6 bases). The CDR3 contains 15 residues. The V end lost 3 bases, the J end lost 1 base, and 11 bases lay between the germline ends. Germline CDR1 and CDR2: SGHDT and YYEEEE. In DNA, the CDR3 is TGTGCCAGCAGCTATCACAGGGACAGCAATCAGCCCCAGCATTTT. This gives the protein CASSYHRDSNQPQHF.

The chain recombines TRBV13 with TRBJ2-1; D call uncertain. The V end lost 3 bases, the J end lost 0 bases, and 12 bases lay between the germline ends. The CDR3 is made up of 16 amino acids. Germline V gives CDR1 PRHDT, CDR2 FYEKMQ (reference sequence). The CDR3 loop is CASSFSGLPSYNEQFF. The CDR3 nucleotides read TGTGCCAGCAGCTTCTCCGGGCTCCCCTCCTACAATGAGCAGTTCTTC. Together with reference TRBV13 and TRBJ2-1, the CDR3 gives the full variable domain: AAGVIQSPRHLIKEKRETATLKCYPIPRHDTVYWYQQGPGQDPQFLISFYEKMQSDKGSIPDRFSAQQFSDYHSELNMSSLELGDSALYFCASSFSGLPSYNEQFFGPGTRLTVL.

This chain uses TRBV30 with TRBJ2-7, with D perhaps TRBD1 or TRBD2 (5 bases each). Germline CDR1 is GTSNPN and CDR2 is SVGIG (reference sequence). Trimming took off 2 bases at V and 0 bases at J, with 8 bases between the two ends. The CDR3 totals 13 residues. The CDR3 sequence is CAWSRGDSYEQYF. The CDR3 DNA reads TGTGCCTGGAGTAGGGGAGACTCCTACGAGCAGTACTTC.

CDR3 bases: TGCAGCGTTGCGCGGGGGGACACACTTAACTATGGCTACACCTTC. It is translated as CSVARGDTLNYGYTF. This chain joins TRBV29-1 and TRBJ1-2, with a possible D match to TRBD1 (6 bases). Germline V lookup: CDR1 SQVTM, CDR2 ANQGSEA. This CDR3 has 15 amino acids. Deletions cut 4 bases from V and 1 base from J, with 16 bases between.

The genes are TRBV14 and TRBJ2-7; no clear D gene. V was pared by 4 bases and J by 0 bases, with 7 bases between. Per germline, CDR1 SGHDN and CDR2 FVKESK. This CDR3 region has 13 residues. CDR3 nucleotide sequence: TGTGCCAGCAGCCTACTTGGCTCCTACGAGCAGTACGTC. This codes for CASSLLGSYEQYV.

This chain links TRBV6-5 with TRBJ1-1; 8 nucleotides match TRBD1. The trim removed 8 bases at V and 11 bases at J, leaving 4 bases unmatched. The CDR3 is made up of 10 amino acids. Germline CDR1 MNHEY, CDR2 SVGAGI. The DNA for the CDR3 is TGTGCCAGCGGGGGACAGGTCGCTTTCTTT. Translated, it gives CASGGQVAFF.

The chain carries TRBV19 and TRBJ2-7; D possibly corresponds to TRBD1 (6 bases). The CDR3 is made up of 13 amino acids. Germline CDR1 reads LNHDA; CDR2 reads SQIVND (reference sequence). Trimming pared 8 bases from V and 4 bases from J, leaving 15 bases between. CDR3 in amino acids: CASSEGVGYEQYF. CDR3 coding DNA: TGTGCCAGTTCCGAGGGGGTCGGGTACGAGCAGTACTTC.